What follows are 20 T cell receptor beta chains derived from one specimen sequenced in a study of blood T cells in healthy people across ages. PCR was performed a second time for 7 to 11 cycles using a sample-barcoded 5' primer and a J-beta primer mix. TCRdb reanalysed the 5' RACE reads using MiXCR and keeps one entry per CDR3 protein. The sample contains 650,000 to 1,000,000 distinct CDR3 sequences, around 36% of which appear only once. Sequencing input: blood. These receptors were collected from a man aged 18 to 29 in good health.

At least ten counts were recorded for this clonotype. The rearrangement joins TRBV3-1 to TRBJ2-3, with 12 bases lining up with TRBD2. The CDR3 is 15 amino acids. V was pared by 6 bases and J by 3 bases, with 4 bases of the junction left unmatched. Germline assignment: CDR1 LGHDT and CDR2 YNNKEL (reference sequence). The CDR3 reads CASRLTSGGTDTQYF. Written as DNA, the CDR3 is TGTGCCAGCAGACTCACTAGCGGGGGGACAGATACGCAGTATTTT.

In DNA, the CDR3 is TGCAGTGCTAGGGAACAGGGGGCTCAGCATTTT. It specifies CSAREQGAQHF. The gene calls are TRBV20-1 and TRBJ1-5; 9 bases match TRBD1. The CDR3 length is 11 residues. Germline values: CDR1 DFQATT, CDR2 SNEGSKA (reference sequence). The V and J ends lost 3 bases and 13 bases, in that order; junction bases with no gene match: 4.

This clonotype was recorded a few times. The chain employs TRBV5-1 and TRBJ1-2; 9 bases agree with TRBD1. V dropped 0 bases and J dropped 5; count of bases not matched to a gene: 5. The germline gives CDR1 SGHRS, CDR2 YFSETQ. The CDR3 loop spans 15 amino acids. The CDR3 coding sequence is TGCGCCAGCAGCTTGGCCAGACAGGGGGTATATGGCTACACCTTC. Protein: CASSLARQGVYGYTF.

This clonotype was detected ten times or more. A read error may explain this, as a much larger clone is one base away. This chain joins TRBV7-2 and TRBJ2-5; TRBD2 might be the D (5 bases). This CDR3 region has 14 residues. V was clipped by 5 bases and J by 11 bases, with 21 bases between them. In germline, CDR1 is SGHTA, CDR2 FQGNSA. CDR3 bases: TGTGCCAGCAGCGTAGAGTCCGGGATCAATGAGCAGTACTTC. As protein: CASSVESGINEQYF.

The chain joins TRBV5-1 to TRBJ1-1; 7 nucleotides match TRBD1. Germline V lookup: CDR1 SGHRS, CDR2 YFSETQ. The CDR3 spans 14 residues. Losses at the gene ends were 4 bases for V and 3 bases for J; bases not matched to a gene: 6. CDR3 sequence (DNA): TGCGCCAGCAGCCGACAGGGAGGGGACACTGAAGCTTTCTTT. This codes for CASSRQGGDTEAFF.

This chain connects TRBV19 to TRBJ2-2; D is possibly TRBD1 (5 bases). The CDR3 is 14 residues long. Germline assignment: CDR1 LNHDA and CDR2 SQIVND (reference sequence). V lost 7 bases, J lost 2 bases, and 11 bases lay in between. CDR3 nucleotides: TGTGCCAGTACAGACAGTCGTAACACCGGGGAGCTGTTTTTT. It translates to CASTDSRNTGELFF.

The table lists this clonotype with a count of one. The J gene is TRBJ2-3, the V gene TRBV20-1; perhaps TRBD2 as D (6 bases). Germline CDR1 and CDR2: DFQATT and SNEGSKA (reference sequence). CDR3 length equals 14 residues. The germline V and J ends were trimmed by 5 bases and 0 bases, with 12 bases remaining between them. The CDR3 sequence is CSASSGSSTDTQYF. In nucleotides, the CDR3 is TGCAGTGCTTCCAGCGGGTCTAGCACAGATACGCAGTATTTT.

The CDR3 protein is CASSLGTISGNTIYF. In DNA form, the CDR3 reads TGTGCCAGCAGCCTTGGGACAATCTCTGGAAACACCATATATTTT. V and J are TRBV3-1 and TRBJ1-3; maybe TRBD1 (6 bases). V lost 4 bases to trimming and J lost 0 bases, with 10 bases between them. CDR1 and CDR2 from the germline V gene are LGHDT and YNNKEL (reference sequence). The CDR3 runs 15 residues.

A note on this clonotype: The missing conserved phenylalanine or tryptophan at the end of this CDR3 makes a read error likely. The rearrangement joins TRBV7-2 to TRBJ1-1; a weak D match, TRBD1 (5 bases). Trimming took 2 bases from V and 0 from J, leaving 7 bases between them. The germline V gene encodes CDR1 SGHTA and CDR2 FQGNSA. The CDR3 is 14 residues long. The CDR3 here is CASSLPGMNTEAFL. The CDR3 DNA sequence: TGTGCCAGCAGCTTACCAGGGATGAACACTGAAGCTTTCCTT.

The sample holds many counts of this clonotype. J is TRBJ2-4 and V is TRBV4-1; D is undetermined. V gave up 0 bases and J gave up 0 bases, with 6 bases separating them. In germline, CDR1 is MGHRA, CDR2 YSYEKL. The CDR3 runs 15 residues. The CDR3 coding sequence is TGCGCCAGCAGCCAAGATGCGCTAGCCAAAAACATTCAGTACTTC. It yields the protein CASSQDALAKNIQYF.

As regards this clonotype: This sequence may be a read error, since a much larger clone differs from it by one base. This rearrangement joins TRBV11-2 to TRBJ1-2, with D uncertain. CDR1 and CDR2 from the germline V gene are SGHAT and FQNNGV. The germline V and J ends were trimmed by 4 bases and 5 bases, with 5 bases remaining between them. This CDR3 comprises 11 residues. CDR3 protein: CASSWVYGYTF. The CDR3 DNA is TGTGCCAGCAGCTGGGTGTATGGCTACACCTTC.

This clonotype was detected a few times. This chain joins TRBV12-3 or TRBV12-4 and TRBJ2-1; 10 nucleotides align to TRBD2. V lost 0 bases, J lost 9 bases, and 5 bases stayed unmatched. This CDR3 comprises 15 residues. The CDR3 DNA reads as TGTGCCAGCAGTTTAGCAGCGGGGGGGCGGACTGAGCAGTTCTTC. The encoded protein is CASSLAAGGRTEQFF.

This clonotype was seen repeatedly, ten times or more. This chain uses TRBV12-3 or TRBV12-4 with TRBJ2-1; no clear D gene. The CDR3 extends over 12 amino acids. V lost 0 bases to trimming and J lost 5 bases, with 2 bases between them. CDR3 nucleotide sequence: TGTGCCAGCAGTTTAGCAGACAATGAGCAGTTCTTC. Encoded protein: CASSLADNEQFF.

This clonotype was seen many times. The chain uses TRBV5-1 and TRBJ2-3; D perhaps matches TRBD1 (6 bases). This CDR3 comprises 15 residues. Germline V CDR1 and CDR2: SGHRS, YFSETQ. The V end lost 0 bases, the J end lost 1 base, and 9 bases lay between the germline ends. The CDR3 DNA reads TGCGCCAGCAGCTTGGGCAGGGGAGGCACAGATACGCAGTATTTT. Translating it yields CASSLGRGGTDTQYF.

The rearrangement uses TRBV29-1 and TRBJ2-3; TRBD2 agrees at 7 bases. The CDR3 sequence is 17 residues long. Per the germline V gene, CDR1 is SQVTM and CDR2 is ANQGSEA. The V segment lost 1 base and the J segment 1 base; nucleotides outside the gene matches: 11. CDR3 in DNA: TGCAGCGTTGAAGCAGCGGGGAGATTATACGGCACAGATACGCAGTATTTT. It translates to CSVEAAGRLYGTDTQYF.

This clonotype was observed a handful of times. The chain is built from TRBV25-1 and TRBJ1-1; D remains unclear. V was shortened by 5 bases and J by 5 bases, with 12 bases between the two germline ends. This CDR3 contains 13 residues. The V gene's germline CDR1 is MGHDK and CDR2 SYGVNS. CDR3 protein: CASSRKLGTEAFF. Here the CDR3 DNA reads TGTGCCAGCAGTCGAAAATTGGGGACTGAAGCTTTCTTT.

The CDR3 here is CASSPYSAETQYF. CDR3 DNA: TGTGCCAGCAGCCCCTACTCTGCAGAGACCCAGTACTTC. The V call is TRBV14, the J call TRBJ2-5; no reliable D call. Germline V gives CDR1 SGHDN, CDR2 FVKESK. CDR3 size: 13 residues. Trimming took off 4 bases at V and 4 bases at J, with 10 bases between the two ends.

J is TRBJ1-4 and V is TRBV4-3; D is perhaps TRBD1 (5 bases). Looked up from germline, CDR1 is LGHNA and CDR2 is YSLEER. The V gene lost 4 bases and the J gene lost 0 bases, with 15 bases spanning the gap. The CDR3 covers 17 residues. The DNA for the CDR3 is TGCGCCAGCAGCCCTTGGGGCTCGGGCGCAACTAATGAAAAACTGTTTTTT. It codes for CASSPWGSGATNEKLFF.

V gene TRBV30 combines with J gene TRBJ1-5; D might be TRBD1 (5 bases). Trimming left V 0 bases short and J 9 bases short, with 18 bases between. Germline loops: CDR1 GTSNPN, CDR2 SVGIG (reference sequence). The CDR3 loop spans 15 amino acids. As DNA, the CDR3 is TGTGCCTGGAGTGTGAATCAGATAGGGGAATGGCCCCAGCATTTT. Protein sequence: CAWSVNQIGEWPQHF.

This clonotype was picked up many times. This chain connects TRBV12-3 or TRBV12-4 to TRBJ2-1; a weak D match, TRBD1 (5 bases). This CDR3 has 15 residues. The ends were cut back, 7 bases at V and 2 bases at J, with 15 bases in the middle. Here the CDR3 reads CASTSSSGTYNEQFF. The CDR3 DNA sequence: TGTGCCAGCACCTCCAGTTCAGGGACCTACAATGAGCAGTTCTTC.